This T cell receptor beta chain was captured by sequencing in a study of T cells in localized non-small cell lung cancer (TCRdb year 2020). The study in broad terms: Comparing tumors with uninvolved tumor-adjacent lungs, the study looked at the T cell repertoires of hundreds of patients with early-stage NSCLC. All 250 or so NSCLC patients in the cohort were treatment-naive and had localized lung tumors that were resected. The mean age of the NSCLC patients was 60 to 85 years, with 130 or so men and approximately 100 women. The study at large found these results: Because multi-region tumor sequencing was not performed, intratumor heterogeneity could not be ruled out. Longer overall survival was associated with higher blood T cell density, whereas shorter survival was associated with higher adjacent-lung clonality. Since the design was exploratory, TCR variables were selected using unadjusted p-values with no false-discovery rate correction. A median of about 50 of the top 100 tumor clones turned up in the paired uninvolved adjacent lung, and under 30 of those clones also ranked among the top 100 of that same adjacent lung. Uninvolved tumor-adjacent lung showed the highest T cell clonality, higher than tumor, which suggests more focused antigenic responses in the uninvolved tumor-adjacent lung.

This clone was detected only once. Its antigen is currently not known. There are no base qualities to consult, and no much larger clone falls within one base. From the cysteine up to the phenylalanine, the CDR3 has a length of 14 residues. The read is trimmed to its CDR3 DNA, 42 bases read in frame from base 1. According to the germline V gene, CDR1 reads SGDLS and CDR2 reads YYNGEE. Germline trimming: 3 bases from V, 5 bases from J; junction bases outside gene matches: 4. TCR beta CDR3 regions were sequenced from DNA using the immunoSEQ Assay. Regarding the original processing steps: T cell density was computed as TCR beta template counts normalized to usable DNA estimated by amplifying housekeeping genes. Using the preseqR package, richness was estimated by extrapolating to 120,000 templates for tissue samples and 400,000 templates for PBMC samples. Clonality was calculated as one minus Pielou's evenness. Differential abundance testing on productive amino-acid clonotypes, with a minimum total count of 5 and an alpha of 0.1, was used to identify tissue-enriched TCRs. The Jaccard Index and the Morisita Overlap Index were used to measure repertoire overlap between compartments. TCR beta CDR3s were clustered by GLIPH together with public tetramer-defined viral CDR3s, and at least three viral sequences plus V-gene enrichment were required for viral motifs. Held by TCRdb, this immuneACCESS table contains in-frame sequences only and omits some clones. Under half of the omission traces to an unresolved V gene where checked; the cause of the rest is unknown. V and J calls and clone size follow that table, whereas D and trimming were derived from the DNA. The sample yields some 53,000 clones; about nine tenths were counted once. The ten largest make up over 15% of the sample.

At diagnosis, peripheral blood, uninvolved tumor-adjacent lung and tumor were collected and stored as a combination of fresh-frozen and FFPE material. Blood samples were analyzed as peripheral blood mononuclear cells for TCR repertoire profiling. The rearrangement combines TRBV9 with TRBJ2-2, with 7 bases in between that match TRBD1. The sample here was peripheral blood, taken before any cancer treatment. The receptor was derived from a male donor at least 60 years old with stage III squamous cell lung carcinoma. Here the CDR3 is given as CASSGTTGTGELFF. The nucleotides are TGTGCCAGCAGCGGCACGACAGGGACCGGGGAGCTGTTTTTT. Where the CDR3 stops, the reference TRBV9 and TRBJ2-2 genes take over; the full variable domain is DSGVTQTPKHLITATGQRVTLRCSPRSGDLSVYWYQQSLDQGLQFLIQYYNGEERAKGNILERFSAQQFPDLHSELNLSSLELGDSALYFCASSGTTGTGELFFGEGSRLTVL.